One and the same sample provided the 21 T cell receptor beta chains below, sequenced in a study of T cell responses to AZD1222 COVID-19 vaccine. Some clones are missing from TCRdb's copy, which holds only in-frame ones; the method was immunoSEQ multiplex PCR. This sample has approximately 140,000 clones, with roughly 90% found just once. The sequences come from peripheral blood, collected 28 days after the second AZD1222 dose. Source of these receptors: an adult who received the AZD1222 COVID-19 vaccine.

The chain employs TRBV7-9 and TRBJ2-7, with a possible D match to TRBD2 (5 bases). Germline V gene sequence: CDR1 SEHNR, CDR2 FQNEAQ (reference sequence). The CDR3 length is 14 residues. V gave up 1 base and J gave up 6 bases, with 13 bases separating them. CDR3 protein: CASSLVAGGSEQYF. CDR3 in DNA: TGTGCCAGCAGCTTAGTTGCGGGTGGATCCGAGCAGTACTTC.

The CDR3 loop reads CARGSRGPNTGELFF. DNA for the CDR3: TGTGCCAGAGGGTCCAGGGGCCCTAACACCGGGGAGCTGTTTTTT. The genes are TRBV2 and TRBJ2-2; D perhaps matches TRBD1 (6 bases). CDR3 size: 15 residues. Germline V gives CDR1 SNHLY, CDR2 FYNNEI. V lost 9 bases and J lost 2, with 16 bases in between.

The rearrangement uses TRBV2 and TRBJ1-2; no definite D call. The CDR3 runs 13 residues. Trimming took off 4 bases at V and 4 bases at J, with 10 bases between the two ends. Germline V gene sequence: CDR1 SNHLY, CDR2 FYNNEI. The DNA of the CDR3 is TGTGCCAGCAGTGCCAGGCGGGTCTATGGCTACACCTTC. This gives the protein CASSARRVYGYTF. Full variable domain (outside the CDR3, taken from reference TRBV2 and TRBJ1-2): EPEVTQTPSHQVTQMGQEVILRCVPISNHLYFYWYRQILGQKVEFLVSFYNNEISEKSEIFDDQFSVERPDGSNFTLKIRSTKLEDSAMYFCASSARRVYGYTFGSGTRLTVV.

The rearrangement joins TRBV5-6 to TRBJ2-1, with D possibly TRBD1 on 5 matching bases. The CDR3 contains 14 residues. Trimming removed 3 bases at V and 3 bases at J, with 10 bases between. Germline V lookup: CDR1 SGHDT, CDR2 YYEEEE. CDR3 amino acids: CASSSYTGYNEQFF. For the CDR3, the DNA is TGTGCCAGCAGCTCGTACACAGGCTACAATGAGCAGTTCTTC.

The V gene is TRBV5-1, the J gene TRBJ2-7, with 14 bases matching TRBD2. The CDR3 sequence is 17 residues long. With V trimmed by 3 bases and J by 1 base, 6 bases remained unmatched. Per the germline V gene, CDR1 is SGHRS and CDR2 is YFSETQ. The CDR3 spells CASSSGTSGSLSYEQYF. The CDR3, as DNA: TGCGCCAGCAGCTCAGGGACTAGCGGGAGCCTTTCCTACGAGCAGTACTTC.

The sample holds one count of this clone. The chain employs TRBV11-2 and TRBJ1-6, with D unclear. CDR3 length: 17 residues. CDR1 is SGHAT, CDR2 FQNNGV, per germline. The ends were cut back, 1 base at V and 0 bases at J, with 10 bases in the middle. CDR3 amino acids: CASSLVPLSSYNSPLHF. In nucleotides, the CDR3 is TGTGCCAGCAGCTTAGTTCCCCTAAGCTCCTATAATTCACCCCTCCACTTT.

The rearrangement uses TRBV19 and TRBJ2-7, with 8 bases identical to TRBD2. CDR1 and CDR2 (germline): LNHDA, SQIVND (reference sequence). This CDR3 has 14 residues. Losses at the gene ends were 3 bases for V and 0 bases for J; bases not matched to a gene: 1. Here the CDR3 DNA reads TGTGCCAGTAGTATTAGCGGGGTCTCCTACGAGCAGTACTTC. It specifies CASSISGVSYEQYF.

This clone was counted a single time. J is TRBJ1-1 and V is TRBV30; D is perhaps TRBD1 (6 bases). Trimming removed 4 bases at V and 3 bases at J, with 12 bases between. The CDR3 loop spans 13 amino acids. Germline V CDR1 and CDR2: GTSNPN, SVGIG (reference sequence). CDR3 amino acids: CAWTQGFYTEAFF. The CDR3 nucleotides are TGTGCCTGGACACAGGGATTTTACACTGAAGCTTTCTTT.

CDR3 nucleotides: TGTGCCACCAGCAGAGATCAGGGCCGGGAGACCCAGTACTTC. Protein sequence: CATSRDQGRETQYF. This rearrangement joins TRBV15 to TRBJ2-5, with D tentatively TRBD1 (5 bases). The CDR3 loop spans 14 amino acids. Trimming took off 0 bases at V and 5 bases at J, with 10 bases between the two ends. CDR1 is LNHNV and CDR2 is YYDKDF in the germline V gene (reference sequence).

The chain joins TRBV3-1 (or the pseudogene TRBV3-2) to TRBJ2-2; D unresolved. The V end lost 5 bases, the J end lost 6 bases, and 10 bases lay between the germline ends. Per germline, CDR1 LGHDT and CDR2 YNNKEL (reference sequence). The CDR3 is 13 amino acids. The CDR3 loop is CASSGKRAGELFF. The CDR3 nucleotides read TGTGCCAGCAGCGGTAAAAGGGCCGGGGAGCTGTTTTTT.

The rearrangement links TRBV27 to TRBJ2-5; maybe TRBD1 (6 bases). Germline V CDR1 and CDR2: MNHEY, SMNVEV (reference sequence). Trimming took off 2 bases at V and 5 bases at J, with 12 bases between the two ends. CDR3 length: 14 amino acids. The CDR3 region is CASSLRSRGETQYF. CDR3 nucleotides: TGTGCCAGCAGTTTAAGGAGTAGGGGGGAGACCCAGTACTTC.

CDR3 region: CASSNPGTTYKYEQYF. The CDR3 DNA reads as TGTGCCAGTAGTAATCCCGGGACTACCTACAAATACGAGCAGTACTTC. The chain links TRBV19 to TRBJ2-7; 7 bases line up with TRBD2. Germline CDR1 and CDR2: LNHDA and SQIVND (reference sequence). This CDR3 comprises 16 residues. V shed 4 bases and J 4 bases; nucleotides not matched to a gene: 13.

The CDR3 spells CASRLSGQGTGELFF. For the CDR3, the DNA is TGCGCCAGCAGGCTGTCTGGACAGGGCACCGGGGAGCTGTTTTTT. V is TRBV4-1 and J is TRBJ2-2; 8 bases are shared with TRBD1. The CDR3 consists of 15 residues. The junction had 7 bases not matched to a gene; V was cut back by 6 bases and J by 4 bases. The germline V gene encodes CDR1 MGHRA and CDR2 YSYEKL.

The chain carries TRBV24-1 and TRBJ2-7; a possible D gene is TRBD1 (6 bases). Deletions cut 6 bases from V and 0 bases from J, with 17 bases between. Germline V gene lookup returns CDR1 KGHDR and CDR2 SFDVKD. The CDR3 sequence is 16 residues long. CDR3: CATSLPRKTGSYEQYF. CDR3 coding DNA: TGTGCCACCAGTCTCCCTCGAAAGACAGGCTCCTACGAGCAGTACTTC.

This clone was picked up one time. This chain links TRBV7-9 with TRBJ1-4; perhaps TRBD1 as D (6 bases). The CDR3 covers 14 residues. The V end lost 1 base, the J end lost 8 bases, and 11 bases lay between the germline ends. Germline V lookup: CDR1 SEHNR, CDR2 FQNEAQ (reference sequence). CDR3 nucleotide sequence: TGTGCCAGCAGCTTAGAAGTAGGGGGAGAAAAACTGTTTTTT. This encodes CASSLEVGGEKLFF. Based on the CDR3 plus reference TRBV7-9 and TRBJ1-4, the full variable domain is DTGVSQNPRHKITKRGQNVTFRCDPISEHNRLYWYRQTLGQGPEFLTYFQNEAQLEKSRLLSDRFSAERPKGSFSTLEIQRTEQGDSAMYLCASSLEVGGEKLFFGSGTQLSVL.

V and J are TRBV7-9 and TRBJ2-3; 10 bases fit TRBD2. J lost 1 base, V lost 5 bases, and 9 bases had no gene match. The CDR3 length is 17 residues. CDR1 SEHNR and CDR2 FQNEAQ come from the germline V gene (reference sequence). CDR3 in DNA: TGTGCCAGCAGCCTTCCTAGCGGGAGTATCGGCACAGATACGCAGTATTTT. As protein: CASSLPSGSIGTDTQYF.

To note about this clone: Other DNA sequences in the sample encode the same CDR3. The V call is TRBV27, the J call TRBJ1-2, with D possibly matching TRBD1 (5 bases). In germline, CDR1 is MNHEY, CDR2 SMNVEV (reference sequence). The V end was cut by 3 bases, the J end by 2 bases, with 10 bases between. CDR3 size: 14 residues. This chain's CDR3 is CASSLGQGNYGYTF. CDR3 coding DNA: TGTGCCAGCAGTTTGGGGCAGGGAAACTATGGCTACACCTTC.

This chain links TRBV5-8 with TRBJ1-1; D is perhaps TRBD1 (6 bases). In germline, CDR1 is SGHTS, CDR2 YDEGEE. Trimming left V 6 bases short and J 0 bases short, with 21 bases between. The CDR3 spans 17 residues. CDR3 nucleotide sequence: TGTGCCAGCAACCCCGGAGGGGGGGGTTTGGTGAACACTGAAGCTTTCTTT. Translating it yields CASNPGGGGLVNTEAFF.

This rearrangement joins TRBV10-2 to TRBJ1-1; D ambiguous. Germline CDR1 reads WSHSY; CDR2 reads SAAADI. V lost 7 bases and J 1 base, leaving 4 bases between the germline ends. The CDR3 loop spans 11 amino acids. The CDR3 DNA reads TGCGCCAGCACCGAGAACACTGAAGCTTTCTTT. This gives the protein CASTENTEAFF.

The rearrangement links TRBV5-4 to TRBJ1-1; no clear D gene. This CDR3 contains 12 residues. Trimming cost V 1 base and J 7 bases, with 8 bases left between them. The germline CDR1 and CDR2 sequences are SGHNT and YYREEE (reference sequence). This chain's CDR3 is CASSLISGEAFF. The CDR3 DNA reads TGTGCCAGCAGCTTGATCTCAGGTGAAGCTTTCTTT.

The rearrangement joins TRBV30 to TRBJ1-5, with TRBD1 as a possible D gene (5 bases). V was shortened by 4 bases and J by 0 bases, with 13 bases between the two germline ends. Germline assignment: CDR1 GTSNPN and CDR2 SVGIG (reference sequence). The CDR3 runs to 15 residues. CDR3 region: CAWNKEGDSNQPQHF. The CDR3 DNA reads TGTGCCTGGAATAAGGAAGGGGATAGCAATCAGCCCCAGCATTTT.